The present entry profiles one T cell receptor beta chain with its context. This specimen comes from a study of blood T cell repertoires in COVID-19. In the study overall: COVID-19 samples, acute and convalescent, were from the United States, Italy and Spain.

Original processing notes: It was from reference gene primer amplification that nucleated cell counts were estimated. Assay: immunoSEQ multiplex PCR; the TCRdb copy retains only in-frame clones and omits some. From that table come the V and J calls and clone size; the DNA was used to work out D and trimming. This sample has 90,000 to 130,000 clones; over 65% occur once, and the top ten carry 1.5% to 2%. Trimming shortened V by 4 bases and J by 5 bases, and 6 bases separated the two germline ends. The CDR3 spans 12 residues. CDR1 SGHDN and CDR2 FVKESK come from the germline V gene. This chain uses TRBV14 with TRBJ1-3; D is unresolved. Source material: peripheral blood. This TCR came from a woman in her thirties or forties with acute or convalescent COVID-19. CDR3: CASSLHRNTIYF. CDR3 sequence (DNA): TGTGCCAGCAGCCTACACAGAAACACCATATATTTT.